Below, one TCR beta chain is given with its context. Its target is unknown. Looked up from germline, CDR1 is SGHRS and CDR2 is YFSETQ. The CDR3 is made up of 15 amino acids. This sample is part of a study of post-analysis software for immune sequencing data. Findings of the study overall: Controls had lower frequencies than patients of about 5 TRBV segments, which included TRBV5-6, TRBV5-1 and TRBV20-1.

TCR beta libraries were prepared from cDNA with unique molecular identifiers. TCRdb recomputed calls from the PCR reads with MiXCR, one row per CDR3 protein. The sample has under 900,000 distinct CDR3 sequences; roughly half are singletons. The chain has TRBV5-1 and TRBJ2-7; tentatively, D is TRBD2 (7 bases). The J call may be in error: the DNA end matches TRBJ2-5 better. The origin of this receptor is a girl aged 5 to 17 with multiple sclerosis. Sequenced material: blood. The CDR3 nucleotides are TGCGCCAGCAGCTGGGGGGGGGCTTGGCAAGAGACCCAGTACTTC. Translated: CASSWGGAWQETQYF.